This T cell receptor beta chain was identified during a study of PD-1 blockade in classical Hodgkin lymphoma. Study-level findings and limits: Diminished baseline TCR diversity has been reported in newly diagnosed patients relative to healthy donors.

Sequenced by immunoSEQ multiplex PCR; TCRdb stores in-frame clones only, minus some. The profile covers tens of thousands of clones, with about 94% appearing a single time and roughly 2.7% taken by the ten largest. Regarding this clone: Its specificity is not known.

Time point noted: newly diagnosed, previously untreated cHL patient sample. This CDR3 contains 12 residues. Germline CDR1 MNHEY, CDR2 SVGAGI. J lost 10 bases, V lost 6 bases, and 8 bases had no gene match. This chain uses TRBV6-5 with TRBJ1-1; 7 bases line up with TRBD1. Specimen: peripheral blood mononuclear cells (PBMCs). This clonotype was obtained from a human donor with classical Hodgkin lymphoma. DNA for the CDR3: TGTGCCAGCAGAACCGGGGACAGAAGAGCTTTCTTT. It specifies CASRTGDRRAFF.